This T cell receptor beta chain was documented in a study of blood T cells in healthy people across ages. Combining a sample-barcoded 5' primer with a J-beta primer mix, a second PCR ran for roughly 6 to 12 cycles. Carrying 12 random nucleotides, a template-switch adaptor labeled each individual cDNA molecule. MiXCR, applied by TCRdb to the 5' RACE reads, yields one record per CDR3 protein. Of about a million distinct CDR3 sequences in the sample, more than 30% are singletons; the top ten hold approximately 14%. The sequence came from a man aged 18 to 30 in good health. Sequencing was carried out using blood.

The CDR3 nucleotides are TGCGCCAGCAGCCACCCCCGGACTAGCGGGAGATACAATGAGCAGTTCTTC. Encoded protein: CASSHPRTSGRYNEQFF. This rearrangement joins TRBV4-3 to TRBJ2-1; 13 bases are a match to TRBD2. This CDR3 is 17 amino acids long. V lost 3 bases and J lost 4; bases outside the gene matches: 6. Germline V gives CDR1 LGHNA, CDR2 YSLEER.